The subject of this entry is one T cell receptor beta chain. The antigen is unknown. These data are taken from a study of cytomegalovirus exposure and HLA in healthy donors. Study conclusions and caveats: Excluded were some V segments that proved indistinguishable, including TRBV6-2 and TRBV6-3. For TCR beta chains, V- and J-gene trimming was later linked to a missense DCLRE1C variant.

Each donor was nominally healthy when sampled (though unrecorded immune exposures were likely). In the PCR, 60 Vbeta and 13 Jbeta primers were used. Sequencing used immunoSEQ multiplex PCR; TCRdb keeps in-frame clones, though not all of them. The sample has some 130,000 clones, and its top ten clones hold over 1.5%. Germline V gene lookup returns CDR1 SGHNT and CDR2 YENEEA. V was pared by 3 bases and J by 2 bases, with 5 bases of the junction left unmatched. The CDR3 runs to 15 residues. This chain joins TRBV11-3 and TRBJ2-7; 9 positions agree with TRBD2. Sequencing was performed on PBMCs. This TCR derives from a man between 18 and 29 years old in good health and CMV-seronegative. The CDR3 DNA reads TGTGCCAGCAGCTTGGCGGCTAGCGGGGCCTACGAGCAGTACTTC. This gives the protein CASSLAASGAYEQYF.